One and the same sample provided the 20 T cell receptor beta chains below, sequenced in a study of blood T cell repertoires in COVID-19. Assay used: immunoSEQ multiplex PCR; TCRdb lists only in-frame clones, some missing. The profile shows 75,000 to 100,000 clones, more than 70% of them singletons. Sequencing was performed on peripheral blood. Receptors were obtained from a man in his 70s with acute or convalescent COVID-19.

This clone was detected once. The gene calls are TRBV5-4 and TRBJ1-6; tentatively, D is TRBD1 (5 bases). The V gene's germline CDR1 is SGHNT and CDR2 YYREEE (reference sequence). V was pared by 0 bases and J by 14 bases, with 9 bases between. The CDR3 has 12 amino acids. The CDR3 spells CASSLGEGALHF. CDR3 coding DNA: TGTGCCAGCAGCTTGGGGGAAGGGGCCCTCCACTTT.

This clone came up once. The V gene is TRBV5-1, the J gene TRBJ2-5; TRBD2 agrees at 15 bases. Germline trimming cut 4 bases from V and 2 bases from J; bases unmatched to any gene: 6. The CDR3 covers 17 residues. From germline, CDR1 is SGHRS and CDR2 YFSETQ. The DNA of the CDR3 is TGCGCCAGCAGCACGGGACTAGCGGGAGGCCGACAAGAGACCCAGTACTTC. It codes for CASSTGLAGGRQETQYF.

CDR3 loop: CASSFQGTLGNTIYF. CDR3 sequence (DNA): TGTGCCAGCAGCTTCCAGGGAACCCTTGGAAACACCATATATTTT. The chain couples TRBV7-2 to TRBJ1-3; possible D gene TRBD1, 5 bases. CDR3 length: 15 residues. The germline gives CDR1 SGHTA, CDR2 FQGNSA. With 3 bases removed from V and 3 bases from J, the gap between germline ends came to 12 bases.

As DNA, the CDR3 is TGTGCCACCAGCGGGGGACAGGGCTATGAGCAGTTCTTC. Amino acid sequence: CATSGGQGYEQFF. The chain has TRBV15 and TRBJ2-1; 9 nucleotides line up with TRBD1. V was pared by 5 bases and J by 8 bases, with 4 bases of the junction left unmatched. Germline V gene lookup returns CDR1 LNHNV and CDR2 YYDKDF (reference sequence). CDR3 length equals 13 residues.

The V and J genes are TRBV6-5 and TRBJ1-5; 7 bases line up with TRBD1. V shed 0 bases and J 4 bases; nucleotides not matched to a gene: 3. This CDR3 has 15 amino acids. Germline-derived CDR1 and CDR2 are MNHEY and SVGAGI. The CDR3 spells CASSYSRDSNQPQHF. CDR3 in DNA: TGTGCCAGCAGTTACTCGCGGGACAGTAATCAGCCCCAGCATTTT.

Ten or more counts support this clone. J is TRBJ1-5 and V is TRBV28; 10 bases align to TRBD1. The CDR3 spans 15 residues. Trimming cost V 3 bases and J 6 bases; bases outside gene matches: 5. In germline, CDR1 is MDHEN, CDR2 SYDVKM. The CDR3 spells CASSFRQGASQPQHF. The CDR3 coding sequence is TGTGCCAGCAGTTTCCGACAGGGGGCGAGTCAGCCCCAGCATTTT.

The chain combines TRBV7-6 with TRBJ2-2, with D tentatively TRBD2 (6 bases). From germline, CDR1 is SGHVS and CDR2 FNYEAQ. The ends were cut back, 7 bases at V and 2 bases at J, with 14 bases in the middle. The CDR3 runs to 15 residues. The CDR3 nucleotides are TGTGCCAGCACCGTCGGGAGCGAAAACACCGGGGAGCTGTTTTTT. Translating it yields CASTVGSENTGELFF.

This clone was seen a handful of times. The J gene is TRBJ1-4, the V gene TRBV6-1, with 8 nucleotides matching TRBD1. V trimming: 2 bases; J trimming: 14 bases; junction bases outside the gene matches: 7. This CDR3 is built from 13 residues. The germline V gene encodes CDR1 MNHNS and CDR2 SASEGT. The CDR3 DNA is TGTGCCAGCAGTGAAAGCTGGACAGGGAGTCTGTTTTTT. It encodes CASSESWTGSLFF.

This chain joins TRBV5-1 and TRBJ2-7; 10 bases line up with TRBD2. Trimming took 3 bases from V and 2 from J; bases not matched to a gene: 11. CDR1 and CDR2 (germline): SGHRS, YFSETQ. The CDR3 covers 17 residues. DNA of the CDR3: TGCGCCAGCAGCTCAGGGACTAGCGCCCTAGACGCCTACGAGCAGTACTTC. It specifies CASSSGTSALDAYEQYF. Full variable domain (missing parts from reference TRBV5-1 and TRBJ2-7): KAGVTQTPRYLIKTRGQQVTLSCSPISGHRSVSWYQQTPGQGLQFLFEYFSETQRNKGNFPGRFSGRQFSNSRSEMNVSTLELGDSALYLCASSSGTSALDAYEQYFGPGTRLTVT.

The chain links TRBV27 to TRBJ2-7; the match to TRBD2 covers 14 bases. Trimming took 5 bases from V and 7 from J; bases not matched to a gene: 10. CDR1 is MNHEY, CDR2 SMNVEV, per germline (reference sequence). The CDR3 is 16 residues long. CDR3 in amino acids: CASSPGTSGRAGEQYF. The DNA of the CDR3 is TGTGCCAGCAGTCCGGGGACTAGCGGGAGAGCGGGGGAGCAGTACTTC.

V is TRBV27 and J is TRBJ2-3, with a tentative D call TRBD2 (7 bases). V was trimmed by 8 bases and J by 6 bases, leaving 15 bases between them. CDR3 size: 13 residues. From germline, CDR1 is MNHEY and CDR2 SMNVEV (reference sequence). CDR3 sequence reads: CASGWGGEDTQYF. In nucleotides, the CDR3 is TGTGCCAGCGGCTGGGGGGGCGAGGATACGCAGTATTTT.

This clone was seen once. V and J are TRBV20-1 and TRBJ1-1, with D unclear. Trimming took 3 bases from V and 1 from J, leaving 9 bases between them. In germline, CDR1 is DFQATT, CDR2 SNEGSKA (reference sequence). The CDR3 totals 13 residues. The CDR3 reads CSASPRSNTEAFF. In nucleotides, the CDR3 is TGCAGTGCTAGTCCGCGGTCGAACACTGAAGCTTTCTTT.

V usage is TRBV28 and J usage is TRBJ1-4, with a weak D call TRBD1 (5 bases). Trimming cost V 3 bases and J 0 bases, with 11 bases left between them. The CDR3 loop spans 16 amino acids. CDR1 is MDHEN and CDR2 is SYDVKM in the germline V gene. The CDR3 DNA sequence: TGTGCCAGCAGTTTTGGTCAGGGTGCAACTAATGAAAAACTGTTTTTT. This translates into CASSFGQGATNEKLFF.

The gene calls are TRBV11-2 and TRBJ2-7, with D hard to call. V lost 0 bases and J lost 1, with 13 bases in between. Per germline, CDR1 SGHAT and CDR2 FQNNGV. The CDR3 contains 16 residues. The CDR3 protein is CASSLDQTAVSYEQYF. CDR3 coding DNA: TGTGCCAGCAGCTTAGATCAAACGGCGGTTTCCTACGAGCAGTACTTC.

This clone has a single count. This rearrangement joins TRBV18 to TRBJ2-1; possibly TRBD2 for D (6 bases). The V end lost 6 bases, the J end lost 4 bases, and 19 bases lay between the germline ends. The length of the CDR3 is 16 residues. Germline loops: CDR1 KGHSH, CDR2 LQKENI. CDR3 nucleotides: TGTGCCAGCTCCCCCCGGCTACCGGAGGGTTACAATGAGCAGTTCTTC. Amino acids: CASSPRLPEGYNEQFF.

V gene TRBV6-5 combines with J gene TRBJ1-4; 10 positions match TRBD1. Germline-derived CDR1 and CDR2 are MNHEY and SVGAGI. V lost 6 bases and J lost 8; bases outside the gene matches: 0. This CDR3 has 12 residues. The DNA of the CDR3 is TGTGCCAGCAGGACAGGGGGCGAAAAACTGTTTTTT. It translates to CASRTGGEKLFF.

This chain connects TRBV20-1 to TRBJ2-7; the D is unclear. The V end was cut by 6 bases, the J end by 3 bases, with 6 bases between. Germline CDR1 DFQATT, CDR2 SNEGSKA (reference sequence). There are 10 residues in the CDR3. This CDR3 is CSAKHYEQYF. The CDR3, as DNA: TGCAGTGCCAAGCACTACGAGCAGTACTTC.

V usage is TRBV4-3 and J usage is TRBJ1-2; possibly TRBD1 for D (5 bases). Germline V CDR1 and CDR2: LGHNA, YSLEER. V gave up 0 bases and J gave up 7 bases, with 12 bases separating them. The CDR3 spans 14 residues. This chain's CDR3 is CASSQDAGRGGYTF. The DNA of the CDR3 is TGCGCCAGCAGCCAAGACGCAGGGAGGGGTGGCTACACCTTC.

The genes are TRBV28 and TRBJ2-5; perhaps TRBD1 as D (6 bases). V was pared by 4 bases and J by 7 bases, with 19 bases between. The CDR3 consists of 15 residues. Germline V gene data show CDR1 as MDHEN and CDR2 as SYDVKM. CDR3: CASSSPTGLGWTQYF. The CDR3 DNA reads TGTGCCAGCAGTTCCCCAACAGGGCTCGGGTGGACCCAGTACTTC.

The V call is TRBV5-6, the J call TRBJ2-2; tentatively, D is TRBD1 (5 bases). Deletions cut 0 bases from V and 6 bases from J, with 18 bases between. The CDR3 extends over 17 amino acids. Germline V CDR1 and CDR2: SGHDT, YYEEEE. The CDR3 coding sequence is TGTGCCAGCAGCTTGGGGTTGGGGCAGGGAAACCCCGGGGAGCTGTTTTTT. Its protein product is CASSLGLGQGNPGELFF. The full variable domain, its missing parts supplied by reference TRBV5-6 and TRBJ2-2, is DAGVTQSPTHLIKTRGQQVTLRCSPKSGHDTVSWYQQALGQGPQFIFQYYEEEERQRGNFPDRFSGHQFPNYSSELNVNALLLGDSALYLCASSLGLGQGNPGELFFGEGSRLTVL.